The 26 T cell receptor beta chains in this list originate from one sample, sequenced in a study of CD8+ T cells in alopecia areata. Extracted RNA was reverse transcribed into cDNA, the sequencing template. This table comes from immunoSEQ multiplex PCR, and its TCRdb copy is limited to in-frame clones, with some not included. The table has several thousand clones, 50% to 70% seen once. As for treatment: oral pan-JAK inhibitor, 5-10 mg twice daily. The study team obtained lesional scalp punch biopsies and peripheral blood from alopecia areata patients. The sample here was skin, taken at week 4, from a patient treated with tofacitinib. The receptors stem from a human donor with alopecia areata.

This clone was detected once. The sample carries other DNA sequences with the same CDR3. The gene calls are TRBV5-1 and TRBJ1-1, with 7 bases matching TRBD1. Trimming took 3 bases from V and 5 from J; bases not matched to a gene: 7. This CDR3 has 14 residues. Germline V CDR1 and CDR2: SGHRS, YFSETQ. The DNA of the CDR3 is TGCGCCAGCAGCTCGGAACAGGGGAGAACTGAAGCTTTCTTT. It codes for CASSSEQGRTEAFF.

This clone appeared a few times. This CDR3 is CASSLSGTRTDTQYF. The CDR3 DNA is TGTGCCAGCAGCCTTAGCGGGACCCGCACAGATACGCAGTATTTT. This chain connects TRBV7-9 to TRBJ2-3, with 8 bases that match TRBD2. The CDR3 is made up of 15 amino acids. V shed 5 bases, J shed 1 base, and the junction held 5 bases outside the gene matches. The V gene's germline CDR1 is SEHNR and CDR2 FQNEAQ (reference sequence).

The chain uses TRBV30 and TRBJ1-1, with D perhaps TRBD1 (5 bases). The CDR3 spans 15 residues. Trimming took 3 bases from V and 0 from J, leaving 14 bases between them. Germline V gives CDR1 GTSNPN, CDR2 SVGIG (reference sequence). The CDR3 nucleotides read TGTGCCTGGAGAGGCAGGGTTAGGATGAACACTGAAGCTTTCTTT. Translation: CAWRGRVRMNTEAFF.

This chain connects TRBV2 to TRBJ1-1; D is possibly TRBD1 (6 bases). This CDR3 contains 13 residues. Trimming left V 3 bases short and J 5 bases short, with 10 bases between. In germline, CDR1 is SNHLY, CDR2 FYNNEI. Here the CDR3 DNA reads TGTGCCAGCAGTGATACAGGGAGGACTGAAGCTTTCTTT. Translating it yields CASSDTGRTEAFF.

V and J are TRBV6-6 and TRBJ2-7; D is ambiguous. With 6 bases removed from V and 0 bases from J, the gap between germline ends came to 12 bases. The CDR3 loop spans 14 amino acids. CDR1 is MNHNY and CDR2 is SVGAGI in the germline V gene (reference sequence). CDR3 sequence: CASSPRWGSYEQYF. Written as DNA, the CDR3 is TGTGCCAGCAGCCCCCGTTGGGGCTCCTACGAGCAGTACTTC.

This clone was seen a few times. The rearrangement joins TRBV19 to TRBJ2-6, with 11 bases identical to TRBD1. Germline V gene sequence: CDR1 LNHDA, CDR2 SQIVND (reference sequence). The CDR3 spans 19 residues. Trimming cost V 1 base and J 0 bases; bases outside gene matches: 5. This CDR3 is CASSIVRTGGVSGANVLTF. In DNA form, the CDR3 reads TGTGCCAGTAGTATAGTCCGGACAGGGGGCGTCTCTGGGGCCAACGTCCTGACTTTC.

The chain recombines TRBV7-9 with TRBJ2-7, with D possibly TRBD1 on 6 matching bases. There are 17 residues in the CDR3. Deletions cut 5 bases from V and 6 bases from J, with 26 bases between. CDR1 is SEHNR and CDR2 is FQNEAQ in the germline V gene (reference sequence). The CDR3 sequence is CASSTGRGGTEYREQYF. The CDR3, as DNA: TGTGCCAGCAGCACGGGAAGAGGGGGTACTGAGTATCGCGAGCAGTACTTC.

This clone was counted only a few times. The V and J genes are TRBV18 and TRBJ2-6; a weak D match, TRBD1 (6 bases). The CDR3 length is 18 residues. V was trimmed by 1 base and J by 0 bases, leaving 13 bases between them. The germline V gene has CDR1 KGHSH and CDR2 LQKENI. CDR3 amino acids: CASSPRDTRSSGANVLTF. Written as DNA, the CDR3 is TGTGCCAGCTCACCACGGGACACTCGGAGCTCTGGGGCCAACGTCCTGACTTTC.

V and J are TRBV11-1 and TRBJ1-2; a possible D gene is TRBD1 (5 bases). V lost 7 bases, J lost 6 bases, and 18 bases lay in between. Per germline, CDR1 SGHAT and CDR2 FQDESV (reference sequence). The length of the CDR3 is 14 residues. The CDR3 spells CASTFRARGDGYTF. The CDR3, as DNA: TGTGCCAGCACCTTTCGGGCGCGGGGCGATGGCTACACCTTC.

This CDR3 reads CASSPTGPGITDTQYF. In nucleotides, the CDR3 is TGTGCCAGTAGTCCGACAGGGCCAGGGATCACAGATACGCAGTATTTT. V usage is TRBV19 and J usage is TRBJ2-3; 7 nucleotides line up with TRBD1. J lost 2 bases, V lost 5 bases, and 10 bases had no gene match. The germline CDR1 and CDR2 sequences are LNHDA and SQIVND (reference sequence). This CDR3 spans 16 amino acids.

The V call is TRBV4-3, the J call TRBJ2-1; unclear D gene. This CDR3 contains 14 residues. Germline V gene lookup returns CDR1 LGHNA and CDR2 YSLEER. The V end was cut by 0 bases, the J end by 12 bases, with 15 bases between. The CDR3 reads CASSQDGGLHRQFF. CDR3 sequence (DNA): TGCGCCAGCAGCCAAGACGGCGGCCTACATAGGCAGTTCTTC.

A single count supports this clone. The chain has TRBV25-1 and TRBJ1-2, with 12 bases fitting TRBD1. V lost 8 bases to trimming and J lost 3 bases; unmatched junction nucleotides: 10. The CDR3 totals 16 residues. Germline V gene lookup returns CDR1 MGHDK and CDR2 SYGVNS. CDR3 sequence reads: CASGPGTGGGDYGYTF. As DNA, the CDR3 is TGTGCCAGCGGCCCCGGGACAGGGGGCGGGGACTATGGCTACACCTTC.

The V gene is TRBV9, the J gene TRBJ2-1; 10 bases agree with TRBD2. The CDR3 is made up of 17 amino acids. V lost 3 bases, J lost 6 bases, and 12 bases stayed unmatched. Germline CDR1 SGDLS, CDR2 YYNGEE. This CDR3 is CASSGRGLASTGNEQFF. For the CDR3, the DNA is TGTGCCAGCAGCGGACGGGGACTAGCGTCGACCGGCAATGAGCAGTTCTTC.

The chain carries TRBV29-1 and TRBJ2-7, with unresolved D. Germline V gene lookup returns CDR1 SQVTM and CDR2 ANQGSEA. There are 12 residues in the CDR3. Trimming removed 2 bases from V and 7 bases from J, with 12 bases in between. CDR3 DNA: TGCAGCGTTGAATCAGACCGTTCGGAGCAGTACTTC. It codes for CSVESDRSEQYF.

CDR3 residues: CASSPTPQSYEQYF. CDR3 sequence (DNA): TGTGCCAGCAGCCCCACCCCTCAGAGCTACGAGCAGTACTTC. The V call is TRBV27, the J call TRBJ2-7, with D unresolved. CDR3 length equals 14 residues. Germline assignment: CDR1 MNHEY and CDR2 SMNVEV (reference sequence). V shed 6 bases and J shed 3 bases, with 15 bases lying between them.

The DNA of the CDR3 is TGTGCCAGCAGTTTGCGTTCACAGGGGCCTTTATCTGGGGCCAACGTCCTGACTTTC. Protein product: CASSLRSQGPLSGANVLTF. The chain combines TRBV27 with TRBJ2-6; 7 bases map to TRBD1. Germline V gene lookup returns CDR1 MNHEY and CDR2 SMNVEV (reference sequence). This CDR3 comprises 19 residues. V lost 3 bases and J lost 1; bases outside the gene matches: 12.

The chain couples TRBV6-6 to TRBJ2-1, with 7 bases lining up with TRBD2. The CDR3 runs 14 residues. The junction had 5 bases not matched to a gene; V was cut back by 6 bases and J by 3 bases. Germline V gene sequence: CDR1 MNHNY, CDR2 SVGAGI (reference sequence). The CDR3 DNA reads TGTGCCAGCAGCCAAGGACTAGTCTACAATGAGCAGTTCTTC. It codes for CASSQGLVYNEQFF.

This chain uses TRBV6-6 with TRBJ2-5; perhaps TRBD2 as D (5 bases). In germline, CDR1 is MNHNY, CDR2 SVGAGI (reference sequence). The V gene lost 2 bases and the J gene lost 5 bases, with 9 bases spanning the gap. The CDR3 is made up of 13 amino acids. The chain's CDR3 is CASSYRGRETQYF. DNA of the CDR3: TGTGCCAGCAGTTACCGGGGTCGGGAGACCCAGTACTTC.

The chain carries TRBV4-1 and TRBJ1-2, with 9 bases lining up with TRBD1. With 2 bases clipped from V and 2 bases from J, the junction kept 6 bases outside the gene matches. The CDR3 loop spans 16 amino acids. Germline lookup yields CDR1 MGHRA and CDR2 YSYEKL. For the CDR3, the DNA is TGCGCCAGCAGCCAATTAACAGGGGGCGTCAACTATGGCTACACCTTC. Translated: CASSQLTGGVNYGYTF.

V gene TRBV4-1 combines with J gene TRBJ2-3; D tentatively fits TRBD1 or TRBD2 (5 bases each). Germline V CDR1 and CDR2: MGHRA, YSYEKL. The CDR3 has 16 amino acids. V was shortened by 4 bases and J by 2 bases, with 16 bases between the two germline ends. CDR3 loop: CASSPLTRGYTDTQYF. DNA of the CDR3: TGCGCCAGCAGCCCCCTAACGAGGGGATACACAGATACGCAGTATTTT.

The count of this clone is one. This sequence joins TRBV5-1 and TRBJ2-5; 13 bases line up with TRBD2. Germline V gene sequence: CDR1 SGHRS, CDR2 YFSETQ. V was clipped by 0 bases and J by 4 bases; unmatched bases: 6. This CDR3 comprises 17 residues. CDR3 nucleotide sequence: TGCGCCAGCAGCTTGGAAGGACTAGCGGGAGTTAGAGAGACCCAGTACTTC. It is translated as CASSLEGLAGVRETQYF. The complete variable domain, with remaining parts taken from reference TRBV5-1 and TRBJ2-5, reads KAGVTQTPRYLIKTRGQQVTLSCSPISGHRSVSWYQQTPGQGLQFLFEYFSETQRNKGNFPGRFSGRQFSNSRSEMNVSTLELGDSALYLCASSLEGLAGVRETQYFGPGTRLLVL.

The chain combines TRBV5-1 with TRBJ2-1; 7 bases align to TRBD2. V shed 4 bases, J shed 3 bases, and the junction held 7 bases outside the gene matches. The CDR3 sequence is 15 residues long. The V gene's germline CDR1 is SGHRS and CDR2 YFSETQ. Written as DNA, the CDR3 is TGCGCCAGCAGCGCCAGCGGGATGGTCTACAATGAGCAGTTCTTC. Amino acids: CASSASGMVYNEQFF.

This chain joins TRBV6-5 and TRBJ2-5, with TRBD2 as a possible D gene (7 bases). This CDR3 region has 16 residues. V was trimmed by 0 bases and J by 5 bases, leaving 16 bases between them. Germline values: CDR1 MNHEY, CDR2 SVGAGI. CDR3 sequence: CASSYSRGGQWETQYF. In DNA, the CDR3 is TGTGCCAGCAGTTACTCGAGGGGGGGCCAATGGGAGACCCAGTACTTC.

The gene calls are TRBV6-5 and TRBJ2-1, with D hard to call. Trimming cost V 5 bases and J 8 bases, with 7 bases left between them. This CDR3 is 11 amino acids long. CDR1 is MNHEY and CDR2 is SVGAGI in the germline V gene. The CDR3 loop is CASSDQYEQFF. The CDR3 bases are TGTGCCAGCAGTGACCAATATGAGCAGTTCTTC.

In DNA, the CDR3 is TGTGCCAGCAGTTACGATAGGGAACTCTCCTACGAGCAGTACTTC. Translated: CASSYDRELSYEQYF. The chain has TRBV6-6 and TRBJ2-7; unclear D gene. Trimming took off 2 bases at V and 0 bases at J, with 11 bases between the two ends. CDR3 length: 15 amino acids. The germline gives CDR1 MNHNY, CDR2 SVGAGI (reference sequence).

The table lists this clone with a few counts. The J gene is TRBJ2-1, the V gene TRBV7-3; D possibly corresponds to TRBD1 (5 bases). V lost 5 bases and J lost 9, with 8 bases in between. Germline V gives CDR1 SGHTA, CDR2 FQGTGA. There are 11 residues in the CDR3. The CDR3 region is CASSSGAEQFF. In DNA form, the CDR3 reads TGTGCCAGCAGCAGTGGGGCTGAGCAGTTCTTC. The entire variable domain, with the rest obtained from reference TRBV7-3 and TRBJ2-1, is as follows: GAGVSQTPSNKVTEKGKYVELRCDPISGHTALYWYRQSLGQGPEFLIYFQGTGAADDSGLPNDRFFAVRPEGSVSTLKIQRTERGDSAVYLCASSSGAEQFFGPGTRLTVL.